The T cell receptor beta chain under discussion was sequenced for a study of blood T cells in healthy people across ages (dated by TCRdb to between 2014 and 2017). Study-level background: In model experiments, template switching captured about one uniquely barcoded TCR beta cDNA molecule for every two T cells. Using deep sequencing normalized with unique cDNA molecular identifiers, the study measured how TCR beta repertoire diversity changes with age. The donors were divided into four age groups: young (average approximately 16 years), middle-aged (roughly 42), aged (approximately 62) and long-lived (82). To avoid experimental bias, donors of different ages were randomly spread across the sequencing lanes. Using the same blood draw, the study looked at two additional independent replicas of 1 million unique cDNA reads for two donors, one aged 18 to 30 and the other aged 80 or older. What the authors observed across the whole study: As age increased, observed TCR beta diversity per million T cells dropped in a roughly linear way, and a significant reduction was already evident by age about 40. Estimates of total diversity from one million sequenced T cells were regarded as lower bounds and underestimates. A strong correlation was found between observed TCR beta diversity and the percentage of naive T cells measured by flow cytometry. Donor CMV infection status was unknown, potentially confounding age-related changes in expanded clonotypes. Conclusive comparison of naive and antigen-experienced compartments was prevented by the profiling of bulk unsorted PBMCs. The long-lived group showed more naive CD4+ T cells, fewer expanded clones and increased TCR diversity than the aged group, suggesting age selection.

With regard to this clonotype: What antigen it recognizes has not been identified. Within one base of it there is no much larger clone, and no base qualities were kept.

V loses 5 bases of germline sequence and J loses 4 bases, and the interval between the two ends is 12 bases. The germline V gene (reference sequence) supplies CDR1 SEHNR and CDR2 FQNEAQ. From the cysteine through the phenylalanine, the CDR3 covers 13 amino acids. Kept here is only the CDR3 DNA, which spans 39 bases and is read in frame from base 1. The method was 5' RACE. Sequencing instrument: Illumina HiSeq 2500. The second PCR ran for roughly 6 to 11 cycles and used a J-beta primer mix along with a sample-barcoded 5' primer. A template-switch 5' adaptor carrying 12 random nucleotides introduced a unique molecular identifier onto each TCR beta cDNA molecule. At least 3 million CDR3-containing paired-end reads were obtained from each sample. All of the RNA was converted into first-strand cDNA using the Mint cDNA synthesis kit, with a TRBC-specific oligonucleotide serving as the primer. Following uracil-DNA glycosylase treatment, a first 18-cycle PCR with universal primers M1SS and BC2_uni_R was performed on all cDNA. As for the authors' bioinformatics: Normalization of each sample was performed by random selection of 1 million high-quality reads, each carrying a distinct molecular identifier. Instead of being binned into consensus sequences, reads with shared molecular identifiers were discarded. CDR3 identification, clonotype clustering and error correction used MiTCR with a Q25 quality threshold and the strictest error-elimination algorithm. Lower-bound total TCR beta diversity was estimated with a nonparametric unseen species model using Euler transformation. Through fastp at Q25 and MiXCR, TCRdb rebuilt clones from the public reads, retaining in-frame beta chains. Every entry covers one CDR3 protein and lists the most common genes and DNA from its rows. The V and J calls shown here were made by TCRdb, not taken from the authors' results. This sample lists about 940,000 distinct CDR3 sequences; around 46% were detected once. Around an eighth of the sample rests with the top ten.

Donors were a few dozen systemically healthy Caucasian individuals from Russia aged about 6 to 100 years. Ten milliliters of peripheral blood were drawn from each donor into EDTA-treated Vacutainer tubes. PBMCs were isolated by Ficoll-Paque density-gradient centrifugation, with at least 6 million obtained per sample. Trizol reagent was used to extract total RNA from PBMCs, with at least 6 micrograms per sample. Naive CD45RAhigh/CD27high T cell percentages were measured by flow cytometry on a PBMC aliquot from every donor. Sequencing was carried out using blood. The chain couples TRBV7-9 to TRBJ2-7, and possibly TRBD1, on 5 matching bases. This clonotype originated in a man in his thirties or forties in good health. The DNA reads TGTGCCAGCAGCCCAGAGTCAGGGTACGAGCAGTACTTC. Its translation reads: CASSPESGYEQYF.